This TCR beta chain was observed in a study of cytomegalovirus exposure and HLA in healthy donors. A multiplex PCR was run with 60 Vbeta primers and 13 Jbeta primers. Per the original data handling: Later reanalysis found approximately 80 million unique TCR beta chains, around 11 million of them shared. Here immunoSEQ multiplex PCR was the method, and the copy in TCRdb shows in-frame clones only, minus some. Clonal size and the V and J genes are those of that table, whereas D and trimming came from the DNA. Of roughly 180,000 clones in the sample, roughly 9.5% are singletons; the top ten hold about 1.2%. Deletions cut 4 bases from V and 7 bases from J, with 13 bases between. The CDR3 is 13 residues long. Per germline, CDR1 MNHEY and CDR2 SVGAGI. This clone was seen a handful of times. The antigen is unknown. Study-wide results and limits: TCR beta V- and J-gene trimming, according to a later analysis, was linked to a missense DCLRE1C variant. Most TCR sequences were seen very rarely across donors, but some public TCRs occurred in many. Presence/absence analyses rested on an assumption that sequencing depth was roughly uniform across donors.

Sequenced: PBMCs. This clonotype originated in a woman younger than 45 in good health and CMV-seropositive. The genes are TRBV6-5 and TRBJ1-1; D perhaps matches TRBD1 (5 bases). In DNA, the CDR3 is TGTGCCAGCAGTTCTCCTAGGGGTTATGAAGCTTTCTTT. It is translated as CASSSPRGYEAFF.